Included here is one T cell receptor beta chain sequence, with context. Its antigen is not yet known. Per-nucleotide qualities are absent, and no much larger clonotype sits a single base away. At the junction V is shortened by 6 bases and J by 4 bases, with 16 bases in between. CDR3 length: 14 amino acids, cysteine to phenylalanine. The read is trimmed to its CDR3 DNA, 42 bases read in frame from base 1. CDR1 and CDR2 are drawn from the germline V gene: MNHEY, SVGAGI. Whole blood was collected in K2EDTA tubes by collaborating institutions according to the institutions' own protocols. For TCRbeta analysis, collaborators shipped samples in one of three forms: frozen whole blood, isolated PBMCs, or DNA extracted from either of those sample types. The immunoSEQ Assay, a bias-controlled multiplex PCR, was used to amplify TCRbeta CDR3 regions from genomic DNA. Concerning the study's data processing: Nucleated cell counts per sample were estimated from amplification of reference gene primers within the assay. Sequence reads were collapsed and filtered to measure the absolute abundance of every unique TCRbeta CDR3 rearrangement. Productive Simpson clonality was computed per sample as the square root of Simpson's diversity index over productive rearrangements. Imported from immuneACCESS, the table was reduced by TCRdb to in-frame sequences with V and J called. These copies leave out some clones; in studies compared against another copy, an unresolved V gene accounts for under half, and the cause of the remainder is not known. The V and J calls and clone size were taken over from that table, and D and trimming were inferred from the DNA. A total of over 70,000 clones appear in this sample, roughly 90% of them only once. Of the sample, less than 2.5% is held by the ten largest clones.

The data originate from a study of blood T cell repertoires in COVID-19 (dated by TCRdb to between 2020 and 2021). At the level of the whole study: Samples covering the acute and convalescent phases of COVID-19 were provided by collaborators in the United States, Italy and Spain. Sample metadata almost always included a de-identified subject ID, COVID-19 status, age in years and sex. The repertoires were made available in a free public database intended to serve as a resource for research on the immune response to SARS-CoV-2. Where HLA class I and class II types were available, the types were taken from metadata supplied by the sample provider, not from assay-based typing. The prospective study material was composed of cDNA or gDNA derived from T cells, B-cell-depleted T cells, or PBMCs. The samples were drawn from two sources: the first 160 participants of the ongoing ImmuneRACE study, and fewer than 1,500 subjects contributed by 6 global collaborators. The dataset comprised deeply sampled blood TCRbeta repertoires from subjects exposed to, actively infected with, or recovered from COVID-19.

Beyond this particular receptor, the publication reports: The quantity of clinical and demographic metadata differed by source and by participant and was supplied without curation.

The material sequenced was peripheral blood. The rearrangement joined TRBV6-5 to TRBJ2-7, with TRBD1 tentatively as D gene (6 bases match). The sequence was collected from a human donor with active COVID-19. The donor label of this sample is uncertain. The DNA sequence is given as TGTGCCAGCAGGCCGGGACACCAGGGATACGAGCAGTACTTC. Translated, this is CASRPGHQGYEQYF.